These 17 T cell receptor beta chains share one sample of origin, sequenced in a study of shared clonotypes between healthy human individuals (dated by TCRdb to 2018 to 2021). Library generation was performed with the immunoSEQ multiplex PCR assay. Not all clones reach the TCRdb copy of this immuneACCESS table, which keeps in-frame sequences only. Checked studies attribute under half of the gap to unresolved V genes and leave the rest unexplained. The sample profile shows more than 150,000 clones; approximately 92% of them were found once. 0.065% to 0.07% of the sample lies in the top ten. The sequenced sample consisted of naive CD4+ T cells sorted from blood. The cell subset or site label, as the study defines it: CD45RA+ positively selected. These receptors came from a woman aged 25-40 years in good health.

The rearrangement links TRBV5-1 to TRBJ1-2, with a tentative D call TRBD1 (5 bases). Germline CDR1 and CDR2: SGHRS and YFSETQ. This CDR3 comprises 14 residues. Trimming cost V 0 bases and J 4 bases, with 10 bases left between them. The CDR3 region is CASSLAGVTYGYTF. As DNA, the CDR3 is TGCGCCAGCAGCTTGGCGGGGGTGACCTATGGCTACACCTTC.

The V call is TRBV11-2, the J call TRBJ2-7, with TRBD2 as a possible D gene (6 bases). CDR3 length equals 14 residues. The germline V and J ends were trimmed by 5 bases and 6 bases, with 17 bases remaining between them. The germline V gene encodes CDR1 SGHAT and CDR2 FQNNGV. The CDR3 DNA reads as TGTGCCAGCAGCCCCAGCGGGTCAGGGATCGAGCAGTACTTC. This translates into CASSPSGSGIEQYF.

The genes are TRBV23-1 and TRBJ2-5, with TRBD2 identical over 11 bases. The J call is uncertain, as TRBJ2-7 better fits the DNA end. TRBV23-1 is classed as an ORF, of uncertain function. The CDR3 spans 14 residues. CDR3 sequence reads: CASSDLAGGYEQYF. The DNA of the CDR3 is TGCGCCAGCTCCGACCTAGCGGGAGGCTACGAGCAGTACTTC.

The chain employs TRBV6-6 and TRBJ2-7; tentative D call: TRBD2 (5 bases). This CDR3 spans 15 amino acids. V lost 0 bases to trimming and J lost 3 bases, with 12 bases between them. Germline V gene data show CDR1 as MNHNY and CDR2 as SVGAGI (reference sequence). The CDR3 coding sequence is TGTGCCAGCAGTTACTCGAGCGGAGTGGGCTACGAGCAGTACTTC. Protein product: CASSYSSGVGYEQYF.

The chain uses TRBV10-1 and TRBJ2-3, with 9 bases lining up with TRBD2. CDR3 length: 14 residues. Trimming took 4 bases from V and 6 from J; bases not matched to a gene: 5. CDR1 WNHNN and CDR2 SYGVQD come from the germline V gene (reference sequence). For the CDR3, the DNA is TGCGCCAGCAGTGGGCGGGAGGGCCACGATACGCAGTATTTT. Translated: CASSGREGHDTQYF.

The chain combines TRBV28 with TRBJ1-5; D is perhaps TRBD1 (6 bases). Germline V gene sequence: CDR1 MDHEN, CDR2 SYDVKM. This CDR3 contains 15 residues. The ends were cut back, 0 bases at V and 7 bases at J, with 13 bases in the middle. CDR3 residues: CASSLWTGRRQPQHF. The DNA of the CDR3 is TGTGCCAGCAGTTTATGGACAGGCCGAAGGCAGCCCCAGCATTTT.

The genes are TRBV19 and TRBJ2-7, with 7 bases fitting TRBD1. This CDR3 has 15 residues. The germline CDR1 and CDR2 sequences are LNHDA and SQIVND (reference sequence). J gave up 0 bases and V 6 bases, and 8 bases lay outside the gene matches. The CDR3 protein is CASRQTGQPSYEQYF. The CDR3 DNA reads as TGTGCCAGTAGACAGACAGGGCAGCCCTCCTACGAGCAGTACTTC.

V and J are TRBV7-8 and TRBJ2-2; a weak D match, TRBD2 (5 bases). CDR3 length: 15 residues. Germline assignment: CDR1 SGHVS and CDR2 FQNEAQ. V was trimmed by 3 bases and J by 5 bases, leaving 13 bases between them. As DNA, the CDR3 is TGTGCCAGCAGCTTTCGACTCCGGGGAACCGGGGAGCTGTTTTTT. It codes for CASSFRLRGTGELFF.

This clone was observed once. The chain links TRBV5-1 to TRBJ2-1; D is undetermined. Germline-derived CDR1 and CDR2 are SGHRS and YFSETQ. The CDR3 spans 12 residues. V was shortened by 1 base and J by 7 bases, with 6 bases between the two germline ends. The CDR3 region has the DNA TGCGCCAGCAGCTTGCCCAATAATGAGCAGTTCTTC. This translates into CASSLPNNEQFF.

The CDR3 spells CASSIGASELGNTIYF. The DNA for the CDR3 is TGTGCCAGTAGTATTGGTGCCTCCGAACTTGGAAACACCATATATTTT. The V call is TRBV19, the J call TRBJ1-3, with D uncertain. With 3 bases removed from V and 3 bases from J, the gap between germline ends came to 15 bases. Germline V gene lookup returns CDR1 LNHDA and CDR2 SQIVND (reference sequence). The CDR3 contains 16 residues.

The V call is TRBV7-9, the J call TRBJ1-2, with D tentatively TRBD1 (5 bases). The V gene lost 2 bases and the J gene lost 6 bases, with 13 bases spanning the gap. CDR3 size: 14 residues. Germline CDR1 is SEHNR and CDR2 is FQNEAQ (reference sequence). The CDR3, as DNA: TGTGCCAGCAGCTTAACCGGGGCTGGGGATGGCTACACCTTC. Protein: CASSLTGAGDGYTF.

This chain links TRBV28 with TRBJ1-5, with TRBD1 as a possible D gene (6 bases). This CDR3 contains 15 residues. CDR1 is MDHEN, CDR2 SYDVKM, per germline. With 5 bases removed from V and 1 base from J, the gap between germline ends came to 12 bases. CDR3 DNA sequence: TGTGCCAGCAGTGCCGACAGGAGAAGCAATCAGCCCCAGCATTTT. It is translated as CASSADRRSNQPQHF.

This clone was seen a handful of times. The chain carries TRBV6-1 and TRBJ1-5; a weak D match, TRBD1 (6 bases). Per germline, CDR1 MNHNS and CDR2 SASEGT. V lost 4 bases to trimming and J lost 0 bases, with 7 bases between them. This CDR3 has 14 amino acids. CDR3 loop: CASSAGHSNQPQHF. The CDR3 region has the DNA TGTGCCAGCAGTGCGGGACATAGCAATCAGCCCCAGCATTTT.

This clone was counted a few times. V is TRBV11-3 and J is TRBJ2-7; D not certain. With 1 base removed from V and 7 bases from J, the gap between germline ends came to 8 bases. This CDR3 contains 12 residues. Looked up from germline, CDR1 is SGHNT and CDR2 is YENEEA. CDR3 in amino acids: CASSLGIGEQYF. In nucleotides, the CDR3 is TGTGCCAGCAGCTTAGGAATCGGAGAGCAGTACTTC.

The chain employs TRBV27 and TRBJ2-1; D call uncertain. Trimming cost V 4 bases and J 7 bases, with 29 bases left between them. Germline CDR1 and CDR2: MNHEY and SMNVEV (reference sequence). CDR3 length equals 19 residues. CDR3 nucleotide sequence: TGTGCCAGCAGTTCCACCCTCTCGCCAGTAGACAAAAAGAGAAATGAGCAGTTCTTC. Amino acid sequence: CASSSTLSPVDKKRNEQFF.

The table lists this clone with a count of one. The rearrangement joins TRBV18 to TRBJ2-3, with 9 positions matching TRBD2. The V gene end was trimmed by 1 base and the J gene end by 2 bases; junction bases not matched to a gene: 4. CDR3 length: 16 amino acids. Germline V gene lookup returns CDR1 KGHSH and CDR2 LQKENI. The CDR3, as DNA: TGTGCCAGCTCACCACTAGCGGGGGACCTCACAGATACGCAGTATTTT. Its protein is CASSPLAGDLTDTQYF.

The chain recombines TRBV25-1 with TRBJ2-5; perhaps TRBD1 as D (6 bases). The DNA matches TRBJ2-7 better at its end, which makes the J call doubtful. This CDR3 region has 16 residues. CDR1 MGHDK and CDR2 SYGVNS come from the germline V gene. CDR3 nucleotide sequence: TGTGCCAGCAGTGAACAACCCGGGACACCCTCCTACGAGCAGTACTTC. It specifies CASSEQPGTPSYEQYF.